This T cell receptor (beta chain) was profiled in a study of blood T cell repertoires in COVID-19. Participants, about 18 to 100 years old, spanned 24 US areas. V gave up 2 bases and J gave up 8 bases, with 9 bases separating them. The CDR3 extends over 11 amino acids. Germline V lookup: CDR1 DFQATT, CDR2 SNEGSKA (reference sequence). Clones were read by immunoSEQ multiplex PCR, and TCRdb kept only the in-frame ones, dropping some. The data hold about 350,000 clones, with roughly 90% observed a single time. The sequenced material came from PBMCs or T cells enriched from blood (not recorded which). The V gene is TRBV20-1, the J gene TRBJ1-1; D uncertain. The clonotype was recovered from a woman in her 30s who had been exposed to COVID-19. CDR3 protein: CSARFRREAFF. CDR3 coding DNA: TGCAGTGCTAGATTTCGGAGGGAAGCTTTCTTT.